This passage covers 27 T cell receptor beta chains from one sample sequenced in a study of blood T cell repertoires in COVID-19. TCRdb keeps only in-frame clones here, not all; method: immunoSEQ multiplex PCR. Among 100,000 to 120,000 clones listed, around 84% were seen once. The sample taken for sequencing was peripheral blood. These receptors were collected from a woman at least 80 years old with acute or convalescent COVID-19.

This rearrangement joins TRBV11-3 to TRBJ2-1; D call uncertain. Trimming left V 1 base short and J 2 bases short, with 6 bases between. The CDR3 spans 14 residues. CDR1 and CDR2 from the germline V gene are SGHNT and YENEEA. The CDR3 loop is CASSLGLTYNEQFF. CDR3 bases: TGTGCCAGCAGCTTAGGTCTAACCTACAATGAGCAGTTCTTC.

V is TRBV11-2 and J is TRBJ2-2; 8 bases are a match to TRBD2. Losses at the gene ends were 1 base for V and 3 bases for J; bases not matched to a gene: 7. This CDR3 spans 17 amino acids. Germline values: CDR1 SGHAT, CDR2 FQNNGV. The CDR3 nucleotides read TGTGCCAGCAGCTTAGGGGCCGGGACTAGGGACACCGGGGAGCTGTTTTTT. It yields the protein CASSLGAGTRDTGELFF.

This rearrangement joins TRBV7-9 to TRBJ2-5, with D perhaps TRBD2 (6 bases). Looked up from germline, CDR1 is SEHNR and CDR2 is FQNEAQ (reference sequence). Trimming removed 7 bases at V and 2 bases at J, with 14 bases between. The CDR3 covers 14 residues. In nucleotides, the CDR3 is TGTGCCAGCACCCTTGGGGGGATACAAGAGACCCAGTACTTC. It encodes CASTLGGIQETQYF. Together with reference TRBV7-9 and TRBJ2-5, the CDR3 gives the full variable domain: DTGVSQNPRHKITKRGQNVTFRCDPISEHNRLYWYRQTLGQGPEFLTYFQNEAQLEKSRLLSDRFSAERPKGSFSTLEIQRTEQGDSAMYLCASTLGGIQETQYFGPGTRLLVL.

CDR3 region: CATSDLRWTATEAFF. The DNA of the CDR3 is TGTGCCACCAGTGATTTGCGCTGGACAGCCACTGAAGCTTTCTTT. The chain employs TRBV24-1 and TRBJ1-1; tentatively, D is TRBD1 (6 bases). The CDR3 has 15 residues. The V end was cut by 0 bases, the J end by 4 bases, with 11 bases between. Germline V lookup: CDR1 KGHDR, CDR2 SFDVKD.

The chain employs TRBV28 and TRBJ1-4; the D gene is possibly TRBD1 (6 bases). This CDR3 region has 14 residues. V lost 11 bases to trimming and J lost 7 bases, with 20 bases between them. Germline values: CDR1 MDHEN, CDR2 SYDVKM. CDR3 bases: TGTGCCGGCTCGGGAAGGCAGGGGAGTGAAAAACTGTTTTTT. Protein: CAGSGRQGSEKLFF.

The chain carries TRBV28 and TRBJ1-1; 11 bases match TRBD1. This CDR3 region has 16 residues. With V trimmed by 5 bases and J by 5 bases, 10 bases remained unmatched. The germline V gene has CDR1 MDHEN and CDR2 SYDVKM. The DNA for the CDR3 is TGTGCCAGCAGTCGGGACAGGGGGGGAAGGATGACTGAAGCTTTCTTT. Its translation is CASSRDRGGRMTEAFF.

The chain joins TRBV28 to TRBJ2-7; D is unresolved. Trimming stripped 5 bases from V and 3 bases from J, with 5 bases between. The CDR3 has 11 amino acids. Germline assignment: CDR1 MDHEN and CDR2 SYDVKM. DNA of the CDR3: TGTGCCAGCAGTCCCTACTACGAGCAGTACTTC. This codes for CASSPYYEQYF.

The DNA of the CDR3 is TGTGCCAGCAGCTTGCAGGGCCCGAACACCGGGGAGCTGTTTTTT. Translation: CASSLQGPNTGELFF. The chain carries TRBV11-2 and TRBJ2-2; weak D call: TRBD1 (5 bases). Trimming stripped 3 bases from V and 0 bases from J, with 8 bases between. Per germline, CDR1 SGHAT and CDR2 FQNNGV. This CDR3 is built from 15 residues.

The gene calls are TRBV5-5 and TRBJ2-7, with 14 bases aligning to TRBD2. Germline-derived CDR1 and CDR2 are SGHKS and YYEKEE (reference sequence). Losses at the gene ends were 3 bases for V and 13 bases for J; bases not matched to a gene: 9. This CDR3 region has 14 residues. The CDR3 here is CASSSGTSGSPSYF. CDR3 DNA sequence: TGTGCCAGCAGCTCCGGGACTAGCGGGAGTCCCTCCTACTTC.

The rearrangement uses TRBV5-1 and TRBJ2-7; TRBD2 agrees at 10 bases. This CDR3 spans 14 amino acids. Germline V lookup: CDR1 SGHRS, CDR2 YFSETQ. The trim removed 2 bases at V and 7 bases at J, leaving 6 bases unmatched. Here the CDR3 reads CASSLTSGINEQYF. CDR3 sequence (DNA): TGCGCCAGCAGCTTAACTAGCGGGATTAATGAGCAGTACTTC.

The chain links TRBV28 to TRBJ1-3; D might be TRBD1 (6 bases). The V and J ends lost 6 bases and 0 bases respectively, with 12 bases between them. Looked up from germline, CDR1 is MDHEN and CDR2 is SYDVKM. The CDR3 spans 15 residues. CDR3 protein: CASRTGTPSGNTIYF. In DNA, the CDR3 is TGTGCCAGCAGAACCGGGACACCCTCTGGAAACACCATATATTTT.

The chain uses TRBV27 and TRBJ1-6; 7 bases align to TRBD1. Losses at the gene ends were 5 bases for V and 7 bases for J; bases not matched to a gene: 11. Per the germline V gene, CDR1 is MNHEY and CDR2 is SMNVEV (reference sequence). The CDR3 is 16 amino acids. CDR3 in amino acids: CASSPPDRELNSPLHF. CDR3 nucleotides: TGTGCCAGCAGTCCCCCAGACAGGGAACTGAATTCACCCCTCCACTTT.

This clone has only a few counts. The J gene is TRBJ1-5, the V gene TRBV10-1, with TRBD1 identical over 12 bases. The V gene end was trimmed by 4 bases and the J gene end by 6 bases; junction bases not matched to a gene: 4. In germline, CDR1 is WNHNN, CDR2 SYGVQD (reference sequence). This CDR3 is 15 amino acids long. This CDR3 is CASSAGTGGFQPQHF. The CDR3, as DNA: TGCGCCAGCAGTGCTGGGACAGGGGGCTTTCAGCCCCAGCATTTT.

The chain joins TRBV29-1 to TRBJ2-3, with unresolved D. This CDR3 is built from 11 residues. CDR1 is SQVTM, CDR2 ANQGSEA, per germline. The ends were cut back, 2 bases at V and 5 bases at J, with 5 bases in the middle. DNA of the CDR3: TGCAGCGTTGAATCCCGAGATACGCAGTATTTT. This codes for CSVESRDTQYF.

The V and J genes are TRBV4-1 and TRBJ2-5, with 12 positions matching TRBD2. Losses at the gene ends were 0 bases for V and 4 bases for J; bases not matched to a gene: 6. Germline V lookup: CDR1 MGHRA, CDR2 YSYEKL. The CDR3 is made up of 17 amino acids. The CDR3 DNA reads TGCGCCAGCAGCCAAGATCCTGGACTAGCGGGAAGAGAGACCCAGTACTTC. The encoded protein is CASSQDPGLAGRETQYF.

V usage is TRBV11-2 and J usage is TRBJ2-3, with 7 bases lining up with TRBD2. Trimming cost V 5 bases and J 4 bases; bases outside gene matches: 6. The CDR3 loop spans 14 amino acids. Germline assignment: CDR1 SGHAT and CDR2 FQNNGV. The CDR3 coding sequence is TGTGCCAGCAGCCGTCCCCTAGCGGCAGATACGCAGTATTTT. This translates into CASSRPLAADTQYF.

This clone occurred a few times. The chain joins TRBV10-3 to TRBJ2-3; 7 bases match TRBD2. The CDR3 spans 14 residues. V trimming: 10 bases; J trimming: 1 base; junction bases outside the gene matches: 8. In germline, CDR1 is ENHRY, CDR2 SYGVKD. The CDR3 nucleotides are TGTGCCACCCGACTTCTAGCGGGCACAGATACGCAGTATTTT. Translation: CATRLLAGTDTQYF.

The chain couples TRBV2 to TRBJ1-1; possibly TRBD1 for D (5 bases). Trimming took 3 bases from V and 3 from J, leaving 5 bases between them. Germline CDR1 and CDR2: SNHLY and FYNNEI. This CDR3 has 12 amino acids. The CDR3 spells CASSEGHTEAFF. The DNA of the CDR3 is TGTGCCAGCAGTGAGGGGCACACTGAAGCTTTCTTT.

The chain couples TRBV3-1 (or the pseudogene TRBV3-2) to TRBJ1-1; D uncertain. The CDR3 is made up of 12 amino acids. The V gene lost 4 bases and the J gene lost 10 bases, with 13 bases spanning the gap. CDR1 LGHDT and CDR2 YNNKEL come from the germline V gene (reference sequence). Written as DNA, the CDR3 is TGTGCCAGCAGCCTCATTGAGGGCAGAGCTTTCTTT. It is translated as CASSLIEGRAFF.

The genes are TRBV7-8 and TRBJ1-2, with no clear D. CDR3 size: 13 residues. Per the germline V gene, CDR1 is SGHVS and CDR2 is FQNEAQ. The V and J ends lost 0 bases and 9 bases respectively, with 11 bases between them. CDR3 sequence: CASSLAGWRSYTF. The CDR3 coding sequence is TGTGCCAGCAGCTTAGCGGGTTGGAGGAGCTACACCTTC.

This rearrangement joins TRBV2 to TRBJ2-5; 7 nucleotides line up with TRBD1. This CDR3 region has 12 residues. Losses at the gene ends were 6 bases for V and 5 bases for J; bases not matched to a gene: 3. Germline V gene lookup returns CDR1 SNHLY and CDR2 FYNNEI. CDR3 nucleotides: TGTGCCAGCAGAGACAGGGCGGAGACCCAGTACTTC. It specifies CASRDRAETQYF.

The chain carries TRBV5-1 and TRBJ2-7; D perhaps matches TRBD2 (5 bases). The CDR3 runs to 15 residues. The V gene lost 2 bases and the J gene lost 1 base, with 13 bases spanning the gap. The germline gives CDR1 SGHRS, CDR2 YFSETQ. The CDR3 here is CASSFGASSSYEQYF. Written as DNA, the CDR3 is TGCGCCAGCAGCTTTGGAGCTAGCTCGTCCTACGAGCAGTACTTC.

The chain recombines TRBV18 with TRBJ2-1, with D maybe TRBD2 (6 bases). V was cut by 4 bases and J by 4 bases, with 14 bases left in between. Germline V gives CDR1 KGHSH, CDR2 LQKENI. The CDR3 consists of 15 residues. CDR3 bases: TGTGCCAGCTCACGGGGACTCTCGGGGTACAATGAGCAGTTCTTC. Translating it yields CASSRGLSGYNEQFF.

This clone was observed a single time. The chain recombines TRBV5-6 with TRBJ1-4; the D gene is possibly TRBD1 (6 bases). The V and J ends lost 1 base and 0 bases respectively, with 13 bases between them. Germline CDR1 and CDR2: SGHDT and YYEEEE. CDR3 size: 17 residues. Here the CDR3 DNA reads TGTGCCAGCAGCTTGTTCGGGACAAGGGCAACTAATGAAAAACTGTTTTTT. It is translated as CASSLFGTRATNEKLFF.

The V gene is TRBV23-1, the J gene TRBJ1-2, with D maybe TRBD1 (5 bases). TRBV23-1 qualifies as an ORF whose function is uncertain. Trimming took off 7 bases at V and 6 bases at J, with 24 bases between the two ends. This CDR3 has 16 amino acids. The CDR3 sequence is CASTFVGQEGKNGYTF. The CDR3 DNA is TGCGCCAGCACTTTCGTGGGGCAGGAGGGTAAGAATGGCTACACCTTC.

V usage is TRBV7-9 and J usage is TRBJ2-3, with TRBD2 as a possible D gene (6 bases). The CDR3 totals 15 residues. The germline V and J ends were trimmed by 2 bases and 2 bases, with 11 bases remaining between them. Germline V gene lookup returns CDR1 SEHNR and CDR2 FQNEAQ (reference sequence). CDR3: CASSLYSGFTDTQYF. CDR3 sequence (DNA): TGTGCCAGCAGCTTATATAGCGGATTCACAGATACGCAGTATTTT.

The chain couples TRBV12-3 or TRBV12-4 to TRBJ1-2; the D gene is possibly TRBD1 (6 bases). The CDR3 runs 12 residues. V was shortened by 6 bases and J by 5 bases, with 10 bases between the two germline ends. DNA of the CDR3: TGTGCCAGCAGCCCCGGACAGTATGGCTACACCTTC. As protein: CASSPGQYGYTF.